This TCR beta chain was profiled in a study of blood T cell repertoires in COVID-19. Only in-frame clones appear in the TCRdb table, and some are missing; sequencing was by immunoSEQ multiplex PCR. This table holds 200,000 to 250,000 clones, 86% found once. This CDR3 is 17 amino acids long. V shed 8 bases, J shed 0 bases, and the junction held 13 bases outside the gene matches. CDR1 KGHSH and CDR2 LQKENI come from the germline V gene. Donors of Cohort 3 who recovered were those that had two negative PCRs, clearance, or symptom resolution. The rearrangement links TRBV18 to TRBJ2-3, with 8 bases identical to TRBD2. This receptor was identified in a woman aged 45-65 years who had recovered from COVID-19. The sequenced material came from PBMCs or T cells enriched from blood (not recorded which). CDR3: CASGRGGVGLSTDTQYF. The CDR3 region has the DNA TGTGCCAGCGGCCGGGGGGGCGTCGGCCTTAGCACAGATACGCAGTATTTT.